Each of the 22 T cell receptor beta chains below was sequenced from the same sample in a study of T cell repertoires in ileal Crohn's disease. The assay was immunoSEQ multiplex PCR, and TCRdb's table has in-frame clones only and misses some. The data hold 15,000 or so clones, with about 90% observed a single time. Sequenced material: ileal tissue. These receptors came from an adult with Crohn's disease.

J is TRBJ2-1 and V is TRBV9, with a weak D call TRBD1 (6 bases). Trimming shortened V by 4 bases and J by 6 bases, and 8 bases separated the two germline ends. Germline V CDR1 and CDR2: SGDLS, YYNGEE. There are 12 residues in the CDR3. CDR3 in amino acids: CASSLRGNEQFF. CDR3 bases: TGTGCCAGCAGCCTCAGGGGCAATGAGCAGTTCTTC. Combining the CDR3 with reference TRBV9 and TRBJ2-1 gives the whole variable domain DSGVTQTPKHLITATGQRVTLRCSPRSGDLSVYWYQQSLDQGLQFLIQYYNGEERAKGNILERFSAQQFPDLHSELNLSSLELGDSALYFCASSLRGNEQFFGPGTRLTVL.

The chain links TRBV27 to TRBJ2-7; the D gene is possibly TRBD2 (6 bases). CDR3 size: 15 residues. Trimming cost V 5 bases and J 5 bases, with 19 bases left between them. CDR1 MNHEY and CDR2 SMNVEV come from the germline V gene (reference sequence). The CDR3 DNA sequence: TGTGCCAGCAGTCATAGTGTTCGGGGGTATAACGAGCAGTACTTC. Translation gives CASSHSVRGYNEQYF.

V and J are TRBV28 and TRBJ1-5, with D maybe TRBD1 (5 bases). In germline, CDR1 is MDHEN, CDR2 SYDVKM. Trimming removed 3 bases from V and 4 bases from J, with 10 bases in between. The CDR3 sequence is 14 residues long. In DNA form, the CDR3 reads TGTGCCAGCAGTTTTCGACAGATTAATCAGCCCCAGCATTTT. This encodes CASSFRQINQPQHF.

In its sample, this clone was seen once. The chain recombines TRBV14 with TRBJ2-7, with D tentatively TRBD2 (5 bases). Trimming shortened V by 5 bases and J by 6 bases, and 8 bases separated the two germline ends. Germline-derived CDR1 and CDR2 are SGHDN and FVKESK. The CDR3 is 11 amino acids. The CDR3 DNA reads TGTGCCAGCAGCTGGGCGGGCGAGCAGTACTTC. It specifies CASSWAGEQYF.

The chain is built from TRBV5-1 and TRBJ2-7; perhaps TRBD1 as D (6 bases). V was shortened by 0 bases and J by 5 bases, with 15 bases between the two germline ends. CDR1 SGHRS and CDR2 YFSETQ come from the germline V gene. CDR3 length equals 15 residues. The CDR3 loop reads CASSLGQGLRNEQYF. CDR3 sequence (DNA): TGCGCCAGCAGCTTGGGTCAGGGGCTAAGAAACGAGCAGTACTTC.

The CDR3 DNA reads as TGTGCCAGCCGAAGACTAGCGGGAGGATCCGGGGAGCTGTTTTTT. Translation: CASRRLAGGSGELFF. The chain uses TRBV2 and TRBJ2-2, with 13 bases fitting TRBD2. V shed 8 bases and J 6 bases; nucleotides not matched to a gene: 6. Germline V CDR1 and CDR2: SNHLY, FYNNEI. The CDR3 has 15 amino acids.

V gene TRBV13 combines with J gene TRBJ1-2, with TRBD1 identical over 7 bases. The CDR3 is made up of 15 amino acids. The germline gives CDR1 PRHDT, CDR2 FYEKMQ (reference sequence). V dropped 6 bases and J dropped 4; count of bases not matched to a gene: 11. CDR3 sequence: CASSEKGGAAYGYTF. Written as DNA, the CDR3 is TGTGCCAGCAGTGAAAAAGGGGGCGCAGCCTATGGCTACACCTTC.

This clone was counted only a few times. CDR3 sequence: CASSLVAGQSTGELFF. The CDR3 DNA sequence: TGCGCCAGCAGCTTAGTAGCGGGACAGTCGACCGGGGAGCTGTTTTTT. J is TRBJ2-2 and V is TRBV5-1, with a weak D call TRBD2 (8 bases). The CDR3 sequence is 16 residues long. Germline values: CDR1 SGHRS, CDR2 YFSETQ. V shed 2 bases and J shed 5 bases, with 16 bases lying between them. The complete variable domain, with remaining parts taken from reference TRBV5-1 and TRBJ2-2, reads KAGVTQTPRYLIKTRGQQVTLSCSPISGHRSVSWYQQTPGQGLQFLFEYFSETQRNKGNFPGRFSGRQFSNSRSEMNVSTLELGDSALYLCASSLVAGQSTGELFFGEGSRLTVL.

In its sample, this clone was seen once. The chain joins TRBV2 to TRBJ2-2; 9 bases line up with TRBD2. V shed 7 bases, J shed 6 bases, and the junction held 6 bases outside the gene matches. Germline V gene data show CDR1 as SNHLY and CDR2 as FYNNEI. The CDR3 extends over 14 amino acids. CDR3: CASTGLAIAGELFF. For the CDR3, the DNA is TGTGCCAGCACCGGACTAGCGATTGCCGGGGAGCTGTTTTTT.

This clone was detected once. The chain couples TRBV7-8 to TRBJ1-6; TRBD1 matches 10 bases. This CDR3 comprises 17 residues. The germline V gene encodes CDR1 SGHVS and CDR2 FQNEAQ. V trimming: 1 base; J trimming: 6 bases; junction bases outside the gene matches: 6. CDR3 loop: CASSLGQGASINSPLHF. CDR3 bases: TGTGCCAGCAGCTTAGGACAGGGGGCCTCAATTAATTCACCCCTCCACTTT.

The chain recombines TRBV13 with TRBJ2-4; TRBD2 agrees at 12 bases. The junction had 10 bases not matched to a gene; V was cut back by 3 bases and J by 7 bases. The CDR3 length is 17 residues. Germline V gene sequence: CDR1 PRHDT, CDR2 FYEKMQ (reference sequence). CDR3 residues: CASSLLAGGMVTNIQYF. The CDR3 coding sequence is TGTGCCAGCAGCTTGCTAGCGGGAGGGATGGTTACGAACATTCAGTACTTC.

V gene TRBV7-3 combines with J gene TRBJ2-2; the D gene is possibly TRBD1 (6 bases). Between the trimmed V and J ends, which lost 4 bases and 3 bases, there was a span of 9 bases. The CDR3 totals 14 residues. Germline V CDR1 and CDR2: SGHTA, FQGTGA. In DNA, the CDR3 is TGTGCCAGCAGCTCCGGGACACACACCGGGGAGCTGTTTTTT. It translates to CASSSGTHTGELFF.

This chain connects TRBV15 to TRBJ1-1, with D tentatively TRBD1 (6 bases). The CDR3 is made up of 12 amino acids. V lost 3 bases to trimming and J lost 10 bases, with 12 bases between them. Germline-derived CDR1 and CDR2 are LNHNV and YYDKDF (reference sequence). The CDR3 loop is CATSSQQGGAFF. CDR3 DNA sequence: TGTGCCACCAGCAGCCAACAGGGCGGAGCTTTCTTT.

The chain links TRBV7-2 to TRBJ2-7; D call uncertain. V dropped 1 base and J dropped 0 bases, with 10 bases sitting between them. The germline V gene has CDR1 SGHTA and CDR2 FQGNSA. This CDR3 spans 15 amino acids. The DNA for the CDR3 is TGTGCCAGCAGCTTAGAAGGCTGGAGCTCCTACGAGCAGTACTTC. It yields the protein CASSLEGWSSYEQYF. The variable domain in full, with the rest retrieved from reference TRBV7-2 and TRBJ2-7, is GAGVSQSPSNKVTEKGKDVELRCDPISGHTALYWYRQSLGQGLEFLIYFQGNSAPDKSGLPSDRFSAERTGGSVSTLTIQRTQQEDSAVYLCASSLEGWSSYEQYFGPGTRLTVT.

The J gene is TRBJ2-2, the V gene TRBV5-1; 12 positions agree with TRBD2. V shed 0 bases, J shed 1 base, and the junction held 1 base outside the gene matches. Germline values: CDR1 SGHRS, CDR2 YFSETQ. This CDR3 has 17 amino acids. CDR3 nucleotides: TGCGCCAGCAGCTTGGGGGGACTAGCGGGGAACACCGGGGAGCTGTTTTTT. Amino acid sequence: CASSLGGLAGNTGELFF.

V and J are TRBV6-1 and TRBJ2-3; D might be TRBD1 (6 bases). Germline CDR1 reads MNHNS; CDR2 reads SASEGT. The V end was cut by 8 bases, the J end by 4 bases, with 16 bases between. The length of the CDR3 is 14 residues. The CDR3 here is CASRRGADPDTQYF. The CDR3 region has the DNA TGTGCCAGCCGCAGGGGCGCAGACCCAGATACGCAGTATTTT.

The chain has TRBV28 and TRBJ1-5, with D perhaps TRBD1 (5 bases). There are 15 residues in the CDR3. Per germline, CDR1 MDHEN and CDR2 SYDVKM. V was shortened by 0 bases and J by 4 bases, with 10 bases between the two germline ends. CDR3 sequence (DNA): TGTGCCAGCAGTTTATGGCAGGGCTGGAATCAGCCCCAGCATTTT. It specifies CASSLWQGWNQPQHF.

The chain uses TRBV27 and TRBJ2-3, with 10 bases that match TRBD2. CDR3 size: 16 residues. The trim removed 4 bases at V and 2 bases at J, leaving 6 bases unmatched. Germline values: CDR1 MNHEY, CDR2 SMNVEV (reference sequence). DNA of the CDR3: TGTGCCAGCAGTTATGTAGCGGGAGGTCCCACAGATACGCAGTATTTT. It translates to CASSYVAGGPTDTQYF.

This chain joins TRBV14 and TRBJ2-7; maybe TRBD2 (8 bases). The CDR3 loop spans 16 amino acids. The germline V gene encodes CDR1 SGHDN and CDR2 FVKESK. Trimming stripped 4 bases from V and 0 bases from J, with 16 bases between. The CDR3 DNA reads as TGTGCCAGCAGCCCCGCGGGGGGACAGCCCTCCTACGAGCAGTACTTC. Translated: CASSPAGGQPSYEQYF.

The gene calls are TRBV27 and TRBJ1-1; D uncertain. Germline CDR1 and CDR2: MNHEY and SMNVEV (reference sequence). V was cut by 4 bases and J by 1 base, with 10 bases left in between. The CDR3 contains 14 residues. CDR3 amino acids: CASSSGWGNTEAFF. The CDR3 coding sequence is TGTGCCAGCAGTTCGGGGTGGGGGAACACTGAAGCTTTCTTT.

The rearrangement uses TRBV28 and TRBJ1-2, with D hard to call. Looked up from germline, CDR1 is MDHEN and CDR2 is SYDVKM. This CDR3 has 12 residues. V lost 4 bases, J lost 4 bases, and 7 bases lay in between. Here the CDR3 reads CASSSTVYGYTF. The CDR3 DNA sequence: TGTGCCAGCAGTTCCACAGTCTATGGCTACACCTTC.

This chain uses TRBV15 with TRBJ2-7; 7 bases agree with TRBD1. V was clipped by 3 bases and J by 3 bases; unmatched bases: 11. Germline V gene sequence: CDR1 LNHNV, CDR2 YYDKDF (reference sequence). This CDR3 is built from 16 residues. In nucleotides, the CDR3 is TGTGCCACCAGCAGCGCCCACGGGACAGCCCGCTACGAGCAGTACTTC. Its protein product is CATSSAHGTARYEQYF.